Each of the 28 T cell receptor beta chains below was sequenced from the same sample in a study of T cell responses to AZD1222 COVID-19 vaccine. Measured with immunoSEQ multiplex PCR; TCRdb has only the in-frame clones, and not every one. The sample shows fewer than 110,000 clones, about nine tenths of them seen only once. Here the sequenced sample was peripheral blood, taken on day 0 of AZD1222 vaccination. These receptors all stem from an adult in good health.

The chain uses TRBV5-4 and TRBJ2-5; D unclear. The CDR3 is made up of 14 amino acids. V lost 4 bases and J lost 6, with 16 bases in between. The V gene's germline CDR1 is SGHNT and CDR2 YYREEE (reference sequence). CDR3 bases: TGTGCCAGCAGCCATCCGACAAGGGCCCAGACCCAGTACTTC. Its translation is CASSHPTRAQTQYF.

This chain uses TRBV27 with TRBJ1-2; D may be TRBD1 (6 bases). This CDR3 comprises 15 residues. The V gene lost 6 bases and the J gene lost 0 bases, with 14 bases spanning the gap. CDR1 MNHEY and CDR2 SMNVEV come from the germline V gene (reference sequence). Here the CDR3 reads CASRLGGDTNYGYTF. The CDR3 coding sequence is TGTGCCAGCAGATTAGGAGGGGACACTAACTATGGCTACACCTTC.

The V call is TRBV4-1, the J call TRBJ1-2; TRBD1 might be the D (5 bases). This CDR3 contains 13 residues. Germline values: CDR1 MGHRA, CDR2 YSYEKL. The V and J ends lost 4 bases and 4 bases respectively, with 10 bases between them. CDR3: CASSPLGTYGYTF. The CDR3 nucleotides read TGCGCCAGCAGCCCCTTAGGGACCTATGGCTACACCTTC.

CDR3 nucleotides: TGCGCCAGCAGCTTGAAGCCAGCGGAGATACCCTACGAGCAGTACTTC. It specifies CASSLKPAEIPYEQYF. The chain combines TRBV5-1 with TRBJ2-7; D is possibly TRBD2 (5 bases). Trimming stripped 1 base from V and 2 bases from J, with 16 bases between. This CDR3 spans 16 amino acids. The V gene's germline CDR1 is SGHRS and CDR2 YFSETQ.

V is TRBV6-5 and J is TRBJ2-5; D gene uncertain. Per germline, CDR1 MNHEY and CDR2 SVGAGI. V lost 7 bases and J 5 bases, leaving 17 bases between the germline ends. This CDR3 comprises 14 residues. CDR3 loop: CASMRGRSSETQYF. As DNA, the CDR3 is TGTGCCAGCATGAGAGGCAGAAGCTCCGAGACCCAGTACTTC.

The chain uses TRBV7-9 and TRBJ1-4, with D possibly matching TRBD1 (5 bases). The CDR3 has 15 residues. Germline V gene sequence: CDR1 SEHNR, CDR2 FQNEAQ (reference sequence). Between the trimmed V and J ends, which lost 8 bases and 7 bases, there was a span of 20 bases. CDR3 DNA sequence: TGTGCCAGCCAACCAAGGGGCAGCGAAGGTGAAAAACTGTTTTTT. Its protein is CASQPRGSEGEKLFF. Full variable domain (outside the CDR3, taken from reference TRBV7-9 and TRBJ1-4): DTGVSQNPRHKITKRGQNVTFRCDPISEHNRLYWYRQTLGQGPEFLTYFQNEAQLEKSRLLSDRFSAERPKGSFSTLEIQRTEQGDSAMYLCASQPRGSEGEKLFFGSGTQLSVL.

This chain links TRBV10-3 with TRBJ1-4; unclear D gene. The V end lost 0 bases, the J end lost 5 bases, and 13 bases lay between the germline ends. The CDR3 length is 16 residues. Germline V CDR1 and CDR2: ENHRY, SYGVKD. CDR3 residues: CAISESWVGLNEKLFF. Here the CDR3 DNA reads TGTGCCATCAGTGAGTCCTGGGTGGGCCTCAATGAAAAACTGTTTTTT.

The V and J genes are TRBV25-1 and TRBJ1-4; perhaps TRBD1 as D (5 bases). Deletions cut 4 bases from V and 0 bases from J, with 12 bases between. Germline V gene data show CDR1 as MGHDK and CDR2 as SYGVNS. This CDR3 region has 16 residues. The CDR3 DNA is TGTGCCAGCAGTGGGACCGGGACGGCAACTAATGAAAAACTGTTTTTT. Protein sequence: CASSGTGTATNEKLFF.

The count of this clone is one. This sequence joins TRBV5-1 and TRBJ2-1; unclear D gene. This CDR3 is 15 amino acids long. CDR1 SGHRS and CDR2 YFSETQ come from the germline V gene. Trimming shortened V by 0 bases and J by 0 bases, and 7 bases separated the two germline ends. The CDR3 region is CASSLASSSYNEQFF. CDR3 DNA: TGCGCCAGCAGCTTGGCCAGTAGCTCCTACAATGAGCAGTTCTTC. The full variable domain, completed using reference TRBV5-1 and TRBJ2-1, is KAGVTQTPRYLIKTRGQQVTLSCSPISGHRSVSWYQQTPGQGLQFLFEYFSETQRNKGNFPGRFSGRQFSNSRSEMNVSTLELGDSALYLCASSLASSSYNEQFFGPGTRLTVL.

DNA for the CDR3: TGCGCCAGCAGCTTGTCCCCGATGAACACTGAAGCTTTCTTT. Residues: CASSLSPMNTEAFF. The V gene is TRBV5-1, the J gene TRBJ1-1; D gene ambiguous. V lost 1 base to trimming and J lost 0 bases, with 7 bases between them. This CDR3 is built from 14 residues. The germline V gene has CDR1 SGHRS and CDR2 YFSETQ.

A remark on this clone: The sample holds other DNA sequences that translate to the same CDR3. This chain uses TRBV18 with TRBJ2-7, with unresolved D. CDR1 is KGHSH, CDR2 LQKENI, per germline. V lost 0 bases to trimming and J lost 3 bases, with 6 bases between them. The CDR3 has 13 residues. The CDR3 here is CASSPPESYEQYF. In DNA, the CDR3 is TGTGCCAGCTCACCACCGGAGAGCTACGAGCAGTACTTC.

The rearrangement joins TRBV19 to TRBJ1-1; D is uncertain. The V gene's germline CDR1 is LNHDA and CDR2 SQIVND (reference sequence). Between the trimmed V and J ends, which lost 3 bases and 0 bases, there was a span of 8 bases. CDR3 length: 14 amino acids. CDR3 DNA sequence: TGTGCCAGTAGTATCTTAAGGGTGAACACTGAAGCTTTCTTT. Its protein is CASSILRVNTEAFF.

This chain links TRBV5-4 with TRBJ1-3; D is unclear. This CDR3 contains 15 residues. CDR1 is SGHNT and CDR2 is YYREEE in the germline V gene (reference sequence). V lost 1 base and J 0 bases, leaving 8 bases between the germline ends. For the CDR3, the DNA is TGTGCCAGCAGCTTGTCGGCGACCTCTGGAAACACCATATATTTT. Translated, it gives CASSLSATSGNTIYF. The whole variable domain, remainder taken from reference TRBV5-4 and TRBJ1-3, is ETGVTQSPTHLIKTRGQQVTLRCSSQSGHNTVSWYQQALGQGPQFIFQYYREEENGRGNFPPRFSGLQFPNYSSELNVNALELDDSALYLCASSLSATSGNTIYFGEGSWLTVV.

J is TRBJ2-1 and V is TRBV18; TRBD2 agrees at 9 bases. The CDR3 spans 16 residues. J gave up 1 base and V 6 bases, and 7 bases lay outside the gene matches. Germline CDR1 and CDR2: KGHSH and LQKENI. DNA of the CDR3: TGTGCCAGCTCCTCTAGCGGGGAGACATCCTACAATGAGCAGTTCTTC. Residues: CASSSSGETSYNEQFF.

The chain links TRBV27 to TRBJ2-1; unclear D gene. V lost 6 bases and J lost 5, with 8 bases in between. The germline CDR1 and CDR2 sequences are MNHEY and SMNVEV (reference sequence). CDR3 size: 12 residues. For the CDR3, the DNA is TGTGCCAGCAGCACACTTAACAATGAGCAGTTCTTC. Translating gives CASSTLNNEQFF.

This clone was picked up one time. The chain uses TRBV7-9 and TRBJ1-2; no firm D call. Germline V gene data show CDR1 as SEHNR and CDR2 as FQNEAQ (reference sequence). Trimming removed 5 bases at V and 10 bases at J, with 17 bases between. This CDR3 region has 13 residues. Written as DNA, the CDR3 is TGTGCCAGCAGCCTTGGGCCGGCAGAAAACTACACCTTC. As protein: CASSLGPAENYTF.

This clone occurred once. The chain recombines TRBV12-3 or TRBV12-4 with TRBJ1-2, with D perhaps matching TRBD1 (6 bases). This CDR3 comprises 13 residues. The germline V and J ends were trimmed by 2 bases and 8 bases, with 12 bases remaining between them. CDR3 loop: CASSLNRVNGYTF. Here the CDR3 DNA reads TGTGCCAGCAGTTTAAACAGGGTGAACGGCTACACCTTC.

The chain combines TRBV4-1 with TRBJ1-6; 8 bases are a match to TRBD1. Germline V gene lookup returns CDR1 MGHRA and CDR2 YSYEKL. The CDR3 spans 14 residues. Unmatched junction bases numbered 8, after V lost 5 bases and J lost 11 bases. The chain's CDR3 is CASSSDRAYPPLHF. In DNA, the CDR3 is TGCGCCAGCAGCTCGGACAGGGCTTATCCACCCCTCCACTTT.

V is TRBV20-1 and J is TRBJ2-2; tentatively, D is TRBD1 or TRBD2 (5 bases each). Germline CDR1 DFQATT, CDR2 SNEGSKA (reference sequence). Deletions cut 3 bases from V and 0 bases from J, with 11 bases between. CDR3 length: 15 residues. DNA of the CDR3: TGCAGTGCTAGTTGGGGGACCTCGAACACCGGGGAGCTGTTTTTT. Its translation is CSASWGTSNTGELFF.

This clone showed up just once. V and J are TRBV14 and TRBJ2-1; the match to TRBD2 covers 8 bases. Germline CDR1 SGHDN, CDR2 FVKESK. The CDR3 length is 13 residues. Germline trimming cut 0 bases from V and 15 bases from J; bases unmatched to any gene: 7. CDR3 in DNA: TGTGCCAGCAGCCAAGATACGGGGGGGCGGCGGTTCTTC. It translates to CASSQDTGGRRFF. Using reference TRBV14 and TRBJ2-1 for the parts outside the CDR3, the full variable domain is EAGVTQFPSHSVIEKGQTVTLRCDPISGHDNLYWYRRVMGKEIKFLLHFVKESKQDESGMPNNRFLAERTGGTYSTLKVQPAELEDSGVYFCASSQDTGGRRFFGPGTRLTVL.

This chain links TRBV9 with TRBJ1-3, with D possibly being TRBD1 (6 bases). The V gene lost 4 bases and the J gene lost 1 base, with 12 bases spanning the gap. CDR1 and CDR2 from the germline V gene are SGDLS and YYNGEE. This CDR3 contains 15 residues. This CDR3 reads CASSPRTDSGNTIYF. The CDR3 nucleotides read TGTGCCAGCAGCCCACGGACAGATTCTGGAAACACCATATATTTT. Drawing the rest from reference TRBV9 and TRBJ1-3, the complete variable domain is DSGVTQTPKHLITATGQRVTLRCSPRSGDLSVYWYQQSLDQGLQFLIQYYNGEERAKGNILERFSAQQFPDLHSELNLSSLELGDSALYFCASSPRTDSGNTIYFGEGSWLTVV.

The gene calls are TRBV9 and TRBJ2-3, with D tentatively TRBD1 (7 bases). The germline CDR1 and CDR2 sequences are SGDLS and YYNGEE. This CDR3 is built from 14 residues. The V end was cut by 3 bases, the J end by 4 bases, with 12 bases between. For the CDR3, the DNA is TGTGCCAGCAGCGCCACAGGGGAGGCAGATACGCAGTATTTT. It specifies CASSATGEADTQYF.

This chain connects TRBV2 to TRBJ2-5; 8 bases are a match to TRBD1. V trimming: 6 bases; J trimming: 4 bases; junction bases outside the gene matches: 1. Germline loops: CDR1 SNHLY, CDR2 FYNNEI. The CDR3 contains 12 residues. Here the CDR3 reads CASSGTGETQYF. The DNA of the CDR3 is TGTGCCAGCAGCGGGACAGGAGAGACCCAGTACTTC.

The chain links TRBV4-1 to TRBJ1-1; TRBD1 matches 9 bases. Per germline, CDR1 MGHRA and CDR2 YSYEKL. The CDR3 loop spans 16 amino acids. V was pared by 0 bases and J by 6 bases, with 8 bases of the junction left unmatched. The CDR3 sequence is CASSQDAGTGRSEAFF. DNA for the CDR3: TGCGCCAGCAGCCAAGACGCCGGGACAGGGAGGTCTGAAGCTTTCTTT.

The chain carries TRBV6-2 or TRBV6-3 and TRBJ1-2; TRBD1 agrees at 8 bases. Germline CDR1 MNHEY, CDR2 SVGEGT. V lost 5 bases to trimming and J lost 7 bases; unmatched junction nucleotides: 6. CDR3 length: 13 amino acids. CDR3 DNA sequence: TGTGCCAGCAGTAACCCGACAGGGGTTGGCTACACCTTC. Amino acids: CASSNPTGVGYTF.

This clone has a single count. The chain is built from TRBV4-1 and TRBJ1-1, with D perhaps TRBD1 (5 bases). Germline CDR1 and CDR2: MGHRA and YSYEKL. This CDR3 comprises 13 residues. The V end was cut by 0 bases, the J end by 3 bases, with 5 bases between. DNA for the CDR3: TGCGCCAGCAGCCAAGAGGGGGACACTGAAGCTTTCTTT. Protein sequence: CASSQEGDTEAFF.

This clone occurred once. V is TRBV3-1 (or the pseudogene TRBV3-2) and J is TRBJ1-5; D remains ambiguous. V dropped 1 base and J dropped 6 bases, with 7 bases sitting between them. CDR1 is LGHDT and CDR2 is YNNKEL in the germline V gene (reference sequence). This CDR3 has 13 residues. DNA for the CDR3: TGTGCCAGCAGCCAAGGAAGGGTTCAGCCCCAGCATTTT. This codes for CASSQGRVQPQHF.

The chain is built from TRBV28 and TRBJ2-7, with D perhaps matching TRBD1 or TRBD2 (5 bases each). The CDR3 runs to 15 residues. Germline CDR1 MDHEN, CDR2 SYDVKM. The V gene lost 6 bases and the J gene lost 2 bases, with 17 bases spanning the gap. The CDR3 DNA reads TGTGCCAGCAGCTTAGGGGACGGACCTACCTACGAGCAGTACTTC. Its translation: CASSLGDGPTYEQYF.